This entry is about one TCR beta chain. What it recognizes is unknown. Blood replicates held 0.5 ug DNA, tumor or normal breast around 1.5 ug, two each. Method: immunoSEQ multiplex PCR; TCRdb's copy keeps in-frame clones and lacks some. The sample carries just over 70,000 clones, 70% to 85% recorded once. This record comes from a study of early stage breast cancer tumors. Across the whole study: Most invasive tumors, twelve of 16, were ER+/PR+/HER2-. The study's findings and limits: Functional markers like CD4, CD8 and FOXP3 were missed in bulk sequencing. Comparing each tissue with blood distinguished tumor from normal in 14 of 16 patients.

Germline V gene data show CDR1 as SGHVS and CDR2 as FQNEAQ. This CDR3 comprises 15 residues. The trim removed 4 bases at V and 2 bases at J, leaving 7 bases unmatched. The V and J genes are TRBV7-8 and TRBJ2-7; TRBD1 aligns across 8 bases. The sample was blood. The sequence came from a person between 55 and 69 years old with breast cancer. CDR3 sequence reads: CASSSTGERPYEQYF. The CDR3 bases are TGTGCCAGCAGCTCGACAGGGGAACGCCCCTACGAGCAGTACTTC.